The 10 T cell receptor beta chains reported below all come from one sample, sequenced in a study of beta chain features in type 1 diabetes. Broader study findings: TCRB CDR3s from Type 1 diabetes patients were moderately but significantly shorter in all four CD4+ subsets.

Expressed TCRB transcripts were sequenced, since all the RNA that had been isolated was reverse transcribed. Repertoires were generated with immunoSEQ multiplex PCR, while TCRdb's copy carries only in-frame clones and drops some. The sample has roughly 730,000 clones; 13% are singletons. Their target antigens are unknown. Sample: naive CD4+ T cells from blood. The receptors originated from a man between 18 and 29 years old with type 1 diabetes.

As DNA, the CDR3 is TGTGCCAGCTGGCGGGTCAGGGGCTCCTACGAGCAGTACTTC. This gives the protein CASWRVRGSYEQYF. The rearrangement uses TRBV11-2 and TRBJ2-7; possible D gene TRBD1, 6 bases. The CDR3 consists of 14 residues. CDR1 SGHAT and CDR2 FQNNGV come from the germline V gene. Trimming pared 8 bases from V and 0 bases from J, leaving 14 bases between.

The chain couples TRBV29-1 to TRBJ2-3, with D perhaps TRBD2 (6 bases). The V and J ends lost 3 bases and 2 bases respectively, with 12 bases between them. Germline assignment: CDR1 SQVTM and CDR2 ANQGSEA. The CDR3 extends over 14 amino acids. This CDR3 reads CSVDLRGSTDTQYF. CDR3 bases: TGCAGCGTTGATTTGCGGGGATCCACAGATACGCAGTATTTT.

This clone has more than one count but fewer than ten. In DNA form, the CDR3 reads TGTGCCAGCAGTTTGACTAGCGTGCCAGAGACCCAGTACTTC. Protein product: CASSLTSVPETQYF. The chain is built from TRBV27 and TRBJ2-5, with 8 bases matching TRBD2. With 3 bases clipped from V and 4 bases from J, the junction kept 4 bases outside the gene matches. Germline V gives CDR1 MNHEY, CDR2 SMNVEV (reference sequence). CDR3 length: 14 residues.

This chain joins TRBV29-1 and TRBJ2-7; D is tentatively TRBD1 or TRBD2 (5 bases each). This CDR3 comprises 16 residues. V was trimmed by 4 bases and J by 0 bases, leaving 19 bases between them. Germline V gene lookup returns CDR1 SQVTM and CDR2 ANQGSEA. CDR3 in DNA: TGCAGCGTTGGCCCGCGTCAATTCGGGGCCTCCTACGAGCAGTACTTC. Protein product: CSVGPRQFGASYEQYF.

In regard to this clone: This could be a read error, since a much larger clone is one nucleotide away. Other DNA sequences in the same sample also yield this CDR3. The chain carries TRBV7-2 and TRBJ2-3; D remains unclear. V was trimmed by 5 bases and J by 3 bases, leaving 3 bases between them. The CDR3 totals 11 residues. CDR1 and CDR2 from the germline V gene are SGHTA and FQGNSA. CDR3 sequence reads: CASSPTDTQYF. Here the CDR3 DNA reads TGTGCCAGCAGCCCTACAGATACGCAGTATTTT.

Notes on this clone: The sample holds other DNA sequences that translate to the same CDR3. The chain recombines TRBV5-4 with TRBJ1-5, with D unresolved. The V gene's germline CDR1 is SGHNT and CDR2 YYREEE (reference sequence). The ends were cut back, 4 bases at V and 4 bases at J, with 9 bases in the middle. The CDR3 runs 13 residues. The CDR3 DNA follows: TGTGCCAGCAGCCGCGACGGGAATCAGCCCCAGCATTTT. Protein product: CASSRDGNQPQHF.

About this clone: The sample has other DNA sequences that encode this CDR3 too. The rearrangement links TRBV7-9 to TRBJ1-1; D unclear. Trimming cost V 2 bases and J 1 base, with 5 bases left between them. The CDR3 is made up of 13 amino acids. Germline V gene data show CDR1 as SEHNR and CDR2 as FQNEAQ (reference sequence). The CDR3 nucleotides read TGTGCCAGCAGCTTATCAGCGAACACTGAAGCTTTCTTT. Its translation: CASSLSANTEAFF. The full variable domain, its missing parts supplied by reference TRBV7-9 and TRBJ1-1, is DTGVSQNPRHKITKRGQNVTFRCDPISEHNRLYWYRQTLGQGPEFLTYFQNEAQLEKSRLLSDRFSAERPKGSFSTLEIQRTEQGDSAMYLCASSLSANTEAFFGQGTRLTVV.

This clone was detected a few times. J is TRBJ2-1 and V is TRBV6-5; 7 nucleotides align to TRBD2. This CDR3 has 14 amino acids. V shed 5 bases and J 2 bases; nucleotides not matched to a gene: 3. From germline, CDR1 is MNHEY and CDR2 SVGAGI. CDR3 sequence: CASSGRAAYNEQFF. The DNA of the CDR3 is TGTGCCAGCAGTGGGAGGGCCGCCTACAATGAGCAGTTCTTC.

Only a few counts were recorded for this clone. The genes are TRBV14 and TRBJ2-3; D may be TRBD2 (5 bases). From germline, CDR1 is SGHDN and CDR2 FVKESK. The CDR3 sequence is 15 residues long. Trimming removed 4 bases from V and 6 bases from J, with 17 bases in between. The CDR3 DNA sequence: TGTGCCAGCAGCCCGGGGTACCCACCCTCGGATACGCAGTATTTT. Protein: CASSPGYPPSDTQYF. Variable domain in full (rest from reference TRBV14 and TRBJ2-3): EAGVTQFPSHSVIEKGQTVTLRCDPISGHDNLYWYRRVMGKEIKFLLHFVKESKQDESGMPNNRFLAERTGGTYSTLKVQPAELEDSGVYFCASSPGYPPSDTQYFGPGTRLTVL.

Only a few counts were recorded for this clone. V is TRBV5-6 and J is TRBJ2-5; 13 bases line up with TRBD2. Germline loops: CDR1 SGHDT, CDR2 YYEEEE. The CDR3 extends over 17 amino acids. The trim removed 0 bases at V and 4 bases at J, leaving 6 bases unmatched. CDR3 loop: CASSLETLAGGRETQYF. The DNA of the CDR3 is TGTGCCAGCAGCTTGGAGACACTAGCGGGGGGGCGAGAGACCCAGTACTTC.